Each of the 25 T cell receptor beta chains below was sequenced from the same sample in a study of cytomegalovirus exposure and HLA in healthy donors. Primers: 60 Vbeta forward and 13 Jbeta reverse. Here immunoSEQ multiplex PCR was the method, and the copy in TCRdb shows in-frame clones only, minus some. The sample records more than 120,000 clones, 65% to 90% being singletons. Input material: PBMCs. These receptors were collected from a woman aged 25 to 39 in good health and CMV-seronegative.

The chain is built from TRBV5-6 and TRBJ1-2; the D gene is possibly TRBD1 (5 bases). CDR3 size: 16 residues. Between the trimmed V and J ends, which lost 0 bases and 4 bases, there was a span of 16 bases. Germline V gene sequence: CDR1 SGHDT, CDR2 YYEEEE. CDR3 sequence: CASSLGARGESYGYTF. CDR3 nucleotides: TGTGCCAGCAGCTTGGGGGCGCGGGGCGAGAGCTATGGCTACACCTTC.

The genes are TRBV28 and TRBJ2-3, with 8 bases aligning to TRBD2. The germline gives CDR1 MDHEN, CDR2 SYDVKM. The CDR3 length is 15 residues. V trimming: 2 bases; J trimming: 4 bases; junction bases outside the gene matches: 5. CDR3: CASSLGTSFSDTQYF. The DNA of the CDR3 is TGTGCCAGCAGTTTAGGGACTAGTTTCTCAGATACGCAGTATTTT.

This chain's CDR3 is CASSAGTEANTGELFF. DNA for the CDR3: TGTGCCAGCAGCGCCGGGACAGAAGCAAACACCGGGGAGCTGTTTTTT. This chain joins TRBV9 and TRBJ2-2, with 7 bases identical to TRBD1. Germline trimming cut 3 bases from V and 2 bases from J; bases unmatched to any gene: 7. CDR3 length: 16 residues. Germline V gene lookup returns CDR1 SGDLS and CDR2 YYNGEE.

The chain has TRBV11-2 and TRBJ1-1, with D perhaps matching TRBD1 (6 bases). The CDR3 sequence is 16 residues long. The germline V gene has CDR1 SGHAT and CDR2 FQNNGV. The V and J ends lost 1 base and 3 bases respectively, with 15 bases between them. CDR3 nucleotides: TGTGCCAGCAGCTTAGTCCCCTTCAGACAGGACACTGAAGCTTTCTTT. Protein product: CASSLVPFRQDTEAFF.

This clone was observed many times. The gene calls are TRBV4-1 and TRBJ1-2; possibly TRBD1 for D (6 bases). CDR1 and CDR2 from the germline V gene are MGHRA and YSYEKL. The CDR3 length is 20 residues. V dropped 1 base and J dropped 0 bases, with 24 bases sitting between them. The CDR3 sequence: CASSQVRDPGRGPPNYGYTF. Written as DNA, the CDR3 is TGCGCCAGCAGCCAAGTCAGGGATCCGGGCAGGGGTCCTCCTAACTATGGCTACACCTTC.

CDR3: CASSLEYVGLATDTQYF. CDR3 nucleotides: TGTGCCAGCAGCTTGGAGTACGTGGGACTAGCAACTGATACGCAGTATTTT. The rearrangement uses TRBV5-6 and TRBJ2-3, with 9 nucleotides matching TRBD2. Trimming cost V 0 bases and J 6 bases; bases outside gene matches: 11. CDR1 SGHDT and CDR2 YYEEEE come from the germline V gene. The CDR3 has 17 amino acids.

The gene calls are TRBV7-3 and TRBJ2-3, with 7 bases lining up with TRBD1. Germline CDR1 reads SGHTA; CDR2 reads FQGTGA. V trimming: 6 bases; J trimming: 1 base; junction bases outside the gene matches: 16. The CDR3 contains 18 residues. The CDR3 coding sequence is TGTGCCAGCAGTCAACTGAACAGGGGCGGTGTGGGCACAGATACGCAGTATTTT. Protein: CASSQLNRGGVGTDTQYF. Supplemented by reference TRBV7-3 and TRBJ2-3, the full variable domain reads GAGVSQTPSNKVTEKGKYVELRCDPISGHTALYWYRQSLGQGPEFLIYFQGTGAADDSGLPNDRFFAVRPEGSVSTLKIQRTERGDSAVYLCASSQLNRGGVGTDTQYFGPGTRLTVL.

This chain uses TRBV11-2 with TRBJ2-5, with D perhaps TRBD2 (6 bases). The CDR3 extends over 16 amino acids. The germline CDR1 and CDR2 sequences are SGHAT and FQNNGV. V lost 5 bases and J 1 base, leaving 17 bases between the germline ends. The CDR3 loop reads CASSLRGGAGQETQYF. CDR3 coding DNA: TGTGCCAGCAGCCTACGAGGAGGGGCTGGCCAAGAGACCCAGTACTTC.

The J gene is TRBJ2-1, the V gene TRBV11-2; 14 positions agree with TRBD2. The CDR3 has 15 amino acids. CDR1 and CDR2 from the germline V gene are SGHAT and FQNNGV. V gave up 5 bases and J gave up 9 bases; unmatched junction bases: 6. The CDR3 is CASSAPGLAGAEQFF. CDR3 coding DNA: TGTGCCAGCAGCGCACCGGGACTAGCGGGAGCTGAGCAGTTCTTC.

This chain joins TRBV9 and TRBJ2-3; TRBD2 agrees at 7 bases. Germline-derived CDR1 and CDR2 are SGDLS and YYNGEE. This CDR3 has 14 residues. V shed 5 bases and J 2 bases; nucleotides not matched to a gene: 5. The CDR3 protein is CASRRSGATDTQYF. In DNA, the CDR3 is TGTGCCAGCAGGAGGAGCGGGGCCACAGATACGCAGTATTTT.

The V gene is TRBV28, the J gene TRBJ1-5; 7 bases are a match to TRBD1. CDR3 length: 16 amino acids. The ends lost 0 bases at V and 7 bases at J; junction bases unmatched: 9. Germline-derived CDR1 and CDR2 are MDHEN and SYDVKM. CDR3 loop: CASSLWKTGKRQPQHF. The CDR3 nucleotides are TGTGCCAGCAGTTTATGGAAGACAGGGAAGAGGCAGCCCCAGCATTTT. Full variable domain (rest looked up from reference TRBV28 and TRBJ1-5): DVKVTQSSRYLVKRTGEKVFLECVQDMDHENMFWYRQDPGLGLRLIYFSYDVKMKEKGDIPEGYSVSREKKERFSLILESASTNQTSMYLCASSLWKTGKRQPQHFGDGTRLSIL.

The V call is TRBV28, the J call TRBJ2-5; TRBD2 is a possible D gene (5 bases). The J call may not be correct, given that the DNA end is closer to TRBJ2-7. Germline CDR1 and CDR2: MDHEN and SYDVKM. The CDR3 spans 13 residues. CDR3 nucleotides: TGTGCCAGCAGGTACAGCGGTTCCTACGAGCAGTACTTC. The encoded protein is CASRYSGSYEQYF.

This sequence joins TRBV18 and TRBJ1-4; 8 bases match TRBD1. The CDR3 runs to 15 residues. V was clipped by 3 bases and J by 7 bases; unmatched bases: 7. Germline V CDR1 and CDR2: KGHSH, LQKENI. This CDR3 is CASSPWTGKGEKLFF. CDR3 nucleotides: TGTGCCAGCTCACCGTGGACAGGGAAGGGTGAAAAACTGTTTTTT.

This chain uses TRBV7-6 with TRBJ1-1; D unresolved. CDR3 length equals 15 residues. CDR1 SGHVS and CDR2 FNYEAQ come from the germline V gene. V was shortened by 1 base and J by 1 base, with 10 bases between the two germline ends. The CDR3 DNA sequence: TGTGCCAGCAGCTTAGTGGCGGTCGGGAACACTGAAGCTTTCTTT. Translating gives CASSLVAVGNTEAFF.

The rearrangement links TRBV15 to TRBJ2-3, with 16 bases matching TRBD2. The CDR3 has 17 amino acids. Germline CDR1 and CDR2: LNHNV and YYDKDF (reference sequence). Trimming at V came to 4 bases and at J to 5 bases, leaving 6 bases not matched to a gene. The CDR3 spells CATSNTGTSGRGDTQYF. The DNA for the CDR3 is TGTGCCACCAGCAATACCGGGACTAGCGGGAGGGGAGATACGCAGTATTTT.

The chain uses TRBV7-2 and TRBJ2-3, with TRBD2 identical over 12 bases. Germline V gene lookup returns CDR1 SGHTA and CDR2 FQGNSA. Germline trimming cut 3 bases from V and 7 bases from J; bases unmatched to any gene: 5. CDR3 length: 15 amino acids. CDR3: CASSFPSGGANTQYF. CDR3 bases: TGTGCCAGCAGCTTTCCTAGCGGGGGGGCAAATACGCAGTATTTT.

The chain is built from TRBV30 and TRBJ1-4; 10 bases map to TRBD1. CDR1 is GTSNPN, CDR2 SVGIG, per germline (reference sequence). The CDR3 spans 14 residues. V shed 2 bases, J shed 10 bases, and the junction held 7 bases outside the gene matches. CDR3 nucleotides: TGTGCCTGGAGTACCGACAGGGGGCTGGGAAAACTGTTTTTT. This gives the protein CAWSTDRGLGKLFF.

Here the CDR3 DNA reads TGTGCCAGCAGTTGGACGGGCGGACTCTACGAGCAGTACTTC. Encoded protein: CASSWTGGLYEQYF. This chain connects TRBV14 to TRBJ2-7; D possibly corresponds to TRBD2 (5 bases). CDR1 is SGHDN, CDR2 FVKESK, per germline. The germline V and J ends were trimmed by 6 bases and 3 bases, with 15 bases remaining between them. There are 14 residues in the CDR3.

The V and J genes are TRBV14 and TRBJ1-1; the D gene is possibly TRBD1 (5 bases). CDR3 length equals 15 residues. V gave up 4 bases and J gave up 3 bases, with 15 bases separating them. Germline values: CDR1 SGHDN, CDR2 FVKESK. DNA of the CDR3: TGTGCCAGCAGCCCCCGGCAGGGAGGGGACACTGAAGCTTTCTTT. Translated: CASSPRQGGDTEAFF. Using reference TRBV14 and TRBJ1-1 for the parts outside the CDR3, the full variable domain is EAGVTQFPSHSVIEKGQTVTLRCDPISGHDNLYWYRRVMGKEIKFLLHFVKESKQDESGMPNNRFLAERTGGTYSTLKVQPAELEDSGVYFCASSPRQGGDTEAFFGQGTRLTVV.

The CDR3 bases are TGCAGTGCAGACGGCGGGGAAAAACTGTTTTTT. Amino acids: CSADGGEKLFF. V usage is TRBV20-1 and J usage is TRBJ1-4, with D uncertain. Germline loops: CDR1 DFQATT, CDR2 SNEGSKA (reference sequence). Trimming removed 6 bases at V and 8 bases at J, with 10 bases between. The CDR3 length is 11 residues.

The chain is built from TRBV29-1 and TRBJ2-1; D possibly corresponds to TRBD2 (5 bases). Trimming took off 6 bases at V and 0 bases at J, with 12 bases between the two ends. The CDR3 is made up of 14 amino acids. Germline values: CDR1 SQVTM, CDR2 ANQGSEA. The CDR3 sequence: CSVVAGSSYNEQFF. CDR3 DNA: TGCAGCGTCGTAGCTGGGAGCTCCTACAATGAGCAGTTCTTC.

This chain uses TRBV28 with TRBJ2-2; unclear D gene. The V and J ends lost 7 bases and 3 bases respectively, with 9 bases between them. CDR1 and CDR2 (germline): MDHEN, SYDVKM. This CDR3 contains 13 residues. The CDR3 DNA reads TGTGCCAGCACCGTTTTCCACACCGGGGAGCTGTTTTTT. It codes for CASTVFHTGELFF. The variable domain in full, completed from reference TRBV28 and TRBJ2-2, reads DVKVTQSSRYLVKRTGEKVFLECVQDMDHENMFWYRQDPGLGLRLIYFSYDVKMKEKGDIPEGYSVSREKKERFSLILESASTNQTSMYLCASTVFHTGELFFGEGSRLTVL.

The chain carries TRBV29-1 and TRBJ1-4; 9 bases fit TRBD1. Germline trimming cut 4 bases from V and 6 bases from J; bases unmatched to any gene: 6. Germline-derived CDR1 and CDR2 are SQVTM and ANQGSEA. This CDR3 is built from 14 residues. In nucleotides, the CDR3 is TGCAGCGTTGGGGACAGGGTGGCGGATGAAAAACTGTTTTTT. It specifies CSVGDRVADEKLFF.

V is TRBV4-2 and J is TRBJ1-4, with TRBD1 as a possible D gene (6 bases). CDR1 is LGHNA and CDR2 is YNFKEQ in the germline V gene. The germline V and J ends were trimmed by 5 bases and 0 bases, with 13 bases remaining between them. CDR3 length: 16 residues. The CDR3 region has the DNA TGTGCCAGCAGCACAACCAGGACAGCAACTAATGAAAAACTGTTTTTT. This encodes CASSTTRTATNEKLFF.

The V call is TRBV7-9, the J call TRBJ2-4; the match to TRBD2 covers 7 bases. This CDR3 region has 14 residues. Trimming cost V 2 bases and J 7 bases; bases outside gene matches: 5. Germline CDR1 and CDR2: SEHNR and FQNEAQ (reference sequence). The CDR3 nucleotides read TGTGCCAGCAGCTTATCAGCGGGAAAGAACATTCAGTACTTC. Protein: CASSLSAGKNIQYF. Complete variable domain (other parts from reference TRBV7-9 and TRBJ2-4): DTGVSQNPRHKITKRGQNVTFRCDPISEHNRLYWYRQTLGQGPEFLTYFQNEAQLEKSRLLSDRFSAERPKGSFSTLEIQRTEQGDSAMYLCASSLSAGKNIQYFGAGTRLSVL.